The 4 T cell receptor beta chains listed next were all sequenced from one sample in a study of blood T cell repertoires in COVID-19. The method was immunoSEQ multiplex PCR; TCRdb's version includes in-frame clones alone and lacks a portion of them. The sample comprises 130,000 to 150,000 clones, 84% of which are singletons, and roughly 5.5% rests with the top ten. The sample was PBMCs or T cells enriched from blood (not recorded which). The receptors come from a woman between 45 and 60 years old who had been exposed to COVID-19.

This sequence joins TRBV19 and TRBJ2-1, with D perhaps TRBD1 (6 bases). Trimming removed 0 bases from V and 7 bases from J, with 7 bases in between. CDR3 size: 13 residues. Germline values: CDR1 LNHDA, CDR2 SQIVND (reference sequence). In nucleotides, the CDR3 is TGTGCCAGTAGTATAGAACAGGGTAATGAGCAGTTCTTC. Translated: CASSIEQGNEQFF. The entire variable domain, with the rest obtained from reference TRBV19 and TRBJ2-1, is as follows: DGGITQSPKYLFRKEGQNVTLSCEQNLNHDAMYWYRQDPGQGLRLIYYSQIVNDFQKGDIAEGYSVSREKKESFPLTVTSAQKNPTAFYLCASSIEQGNEQFFGPGTRLTVL.

The rearrangement joins TRBV19 to TRBJ1-2; no clear D. Trimming took 3 bases from V and 8 from J, leaving 10 bases between them. CDR1 LNHDA and CDR2 SQIVND come from the germline V gene (reference sequence). CDR3 length equals 12 residues. This chain's CDR3 is CASSISVVGYTF. CDR3 nucleotides: TGTGCCAGTAGTATTTCGGTAGTCGGCTACACCTTC.

The rearrangement uses TRBV12-3 or TRBV12-4 and TRBJ2-5; TRBD2 agrees at 7 bases. The CDR3 covers 12 residues. The V and J ends lost 6 bases and 7 bases, in that order; junction bases with no gene match: 5. The CDR3 protein is CASSPQRGTQYF. The DNA of the CDR3 is TGTGCCAGCAGCCCCCAGCGGGGGACCCAGTACTTC.

This chain links TRBV27 with TRBJ1-1, with a tentative D call TRBD1 (5 bases). V dropped 6 bases and J dropped 5 bases, with 10 bases sitting between them. In germline, CDR1 is MNHEY, CDR2 SMNVEV (reference sequence). The length of the CDR3 is 12 residues. DNA of the CDR3: TGTGCCAGCAGAGGGGTGGGGACTGAAGCTTTCTTT. Its translation is CASRGVGTEAFF.